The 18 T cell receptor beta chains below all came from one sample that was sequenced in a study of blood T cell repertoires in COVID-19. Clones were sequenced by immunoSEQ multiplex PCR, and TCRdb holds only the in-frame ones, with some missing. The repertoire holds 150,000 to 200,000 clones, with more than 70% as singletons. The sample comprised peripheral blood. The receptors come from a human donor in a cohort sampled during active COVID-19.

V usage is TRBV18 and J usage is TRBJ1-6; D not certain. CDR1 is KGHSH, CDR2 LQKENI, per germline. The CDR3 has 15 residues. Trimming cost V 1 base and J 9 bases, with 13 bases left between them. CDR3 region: CASSPREGEGSPLHF. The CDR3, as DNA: TGTGCCAGCTCACCACGGGAGGGAGAGGGTTCACCCCTCCACTTT.

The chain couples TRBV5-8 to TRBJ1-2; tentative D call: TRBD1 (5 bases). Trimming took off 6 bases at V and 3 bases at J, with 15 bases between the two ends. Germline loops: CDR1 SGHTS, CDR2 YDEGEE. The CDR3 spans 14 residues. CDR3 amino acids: CASTGGEDYYGYTF. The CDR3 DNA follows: TGTGCCAGCACTGGGGGGGAGGACTACTATGGCTACACCTTC.

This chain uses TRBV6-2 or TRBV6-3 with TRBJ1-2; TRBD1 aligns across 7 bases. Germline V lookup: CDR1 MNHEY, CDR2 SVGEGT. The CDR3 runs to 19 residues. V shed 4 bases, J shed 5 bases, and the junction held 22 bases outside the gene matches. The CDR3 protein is CASSLQQGLTRKDRYGYTF. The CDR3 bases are TGTGCCAGCAGTTTGCAACAGGGGTTAACCAGAAAAGATAGATATGGCTACACCTTC.

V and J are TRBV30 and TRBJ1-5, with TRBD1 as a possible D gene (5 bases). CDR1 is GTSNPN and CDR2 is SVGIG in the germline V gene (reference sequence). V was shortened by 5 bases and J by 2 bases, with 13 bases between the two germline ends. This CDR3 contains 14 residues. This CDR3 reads CAWSGGNGNQPQHF. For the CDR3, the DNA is TGTGCCTGGTCCGGGGGGAATGGCAATCAGCCCCAGCATTTT.

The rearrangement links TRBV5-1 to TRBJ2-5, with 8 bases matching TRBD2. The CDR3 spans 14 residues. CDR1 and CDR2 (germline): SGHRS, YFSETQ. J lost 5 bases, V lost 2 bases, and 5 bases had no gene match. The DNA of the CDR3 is TGCGCCAGCAGCTTCGGGAGGGGGGTCGAGACCCAGTACTTC. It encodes CASSFGRGVETQYF.

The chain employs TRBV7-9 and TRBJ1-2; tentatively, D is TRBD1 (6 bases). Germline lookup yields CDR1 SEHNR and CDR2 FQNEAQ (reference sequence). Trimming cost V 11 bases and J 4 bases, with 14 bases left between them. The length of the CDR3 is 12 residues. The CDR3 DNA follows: TGTGCCGGTTCCGGGACAACCTATGGCTACACCTTC. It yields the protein CAGSGTTYGYTF.

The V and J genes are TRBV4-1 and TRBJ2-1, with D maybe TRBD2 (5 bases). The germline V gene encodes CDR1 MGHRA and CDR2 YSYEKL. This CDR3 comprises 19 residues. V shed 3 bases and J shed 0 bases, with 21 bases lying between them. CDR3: CASSHPLSGLVSSYNEQFF. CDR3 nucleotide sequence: TGCGCCAGCAGCCATCCTCTATCCGGACTGGTAAGCTCCTACAATGAGCAGTTCTTC.

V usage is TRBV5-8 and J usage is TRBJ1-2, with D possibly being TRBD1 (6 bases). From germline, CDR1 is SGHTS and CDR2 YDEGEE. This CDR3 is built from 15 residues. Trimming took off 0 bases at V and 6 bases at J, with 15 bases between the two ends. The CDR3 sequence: CASSLGVGGADGYTF. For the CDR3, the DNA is TGTGCCAGCAGCTTGGGCGTTGGGGGGGCCGATGGCTACACCTTC.

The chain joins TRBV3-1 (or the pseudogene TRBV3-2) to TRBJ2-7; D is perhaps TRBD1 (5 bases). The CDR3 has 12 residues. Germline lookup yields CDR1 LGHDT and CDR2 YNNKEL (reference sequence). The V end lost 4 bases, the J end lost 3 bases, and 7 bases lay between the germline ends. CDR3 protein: CASSRQIYEQYF. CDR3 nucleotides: TGTGCCAGCAGCCGACAGATCTACGAGCAGTACTTC.

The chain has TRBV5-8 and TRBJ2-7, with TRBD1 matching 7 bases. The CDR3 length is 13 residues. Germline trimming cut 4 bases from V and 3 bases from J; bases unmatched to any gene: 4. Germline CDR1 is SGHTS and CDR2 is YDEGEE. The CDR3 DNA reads TGTGCCAGCAGCCGGACAGGCCTCTACGAGCAGTACTTC. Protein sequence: CASSRTGLYEQYF.

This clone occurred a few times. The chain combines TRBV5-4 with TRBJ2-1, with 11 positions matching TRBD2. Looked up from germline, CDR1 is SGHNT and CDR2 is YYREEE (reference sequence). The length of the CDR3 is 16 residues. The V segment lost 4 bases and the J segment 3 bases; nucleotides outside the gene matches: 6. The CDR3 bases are TGTGCCAGCAGCCCGCCTAGCGGGAGGTTCTACAATGAGCAGTTCTTC. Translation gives CASSPPSGRFYNEQFF.

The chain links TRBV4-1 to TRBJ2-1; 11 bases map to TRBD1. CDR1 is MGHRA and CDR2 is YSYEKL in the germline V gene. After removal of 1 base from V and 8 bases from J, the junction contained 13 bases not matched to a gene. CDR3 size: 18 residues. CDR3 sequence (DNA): TGCGCCAGCAGCCAAGGGGGACAGGGGGTTTGGGGTAACCATGAGCAGTTCTTC. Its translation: CASSQGGQGVWGNHEQFF.

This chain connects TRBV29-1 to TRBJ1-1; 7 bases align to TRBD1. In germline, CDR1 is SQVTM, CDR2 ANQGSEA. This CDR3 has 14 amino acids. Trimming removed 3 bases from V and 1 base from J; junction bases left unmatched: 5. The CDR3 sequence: CSVDRQGTNTEAFF. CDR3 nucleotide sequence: TGCAGCGTTGACCGACAGGGAACGAACACTGAAGCTTTCTTT.

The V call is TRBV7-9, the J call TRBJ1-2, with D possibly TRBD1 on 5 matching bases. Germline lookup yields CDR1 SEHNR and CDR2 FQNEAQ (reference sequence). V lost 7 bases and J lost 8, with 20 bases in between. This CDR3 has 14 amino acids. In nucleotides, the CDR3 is TGTGCCAGCAACACGATAACGGCAGGGTTCGGCTACACCTTC. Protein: CASNTITAGFGYTF.

The CDR3 loop reads CASSIDPLDTQYF. The CDR3 nucleotides read TGTGCCAGTAGTATAGATCCCCTTGATACGCAGTATTTT. The chain couples TRBV19 to TRBJ2-3; no reliable D call. Germline values: CDR1 LNHDA, CDR2 SQIVND (reference sequence). Trimming cost V 0 bases and J 6 bases, with 7 bases left between them. The CDR3 has 13 amino acids. Full variable domain (remainder filled in from reference TRBV19 and TRBJ2-3): DGGITQSPKYLFRKEGQNVTLSCEQNLNHDAMYWYRQDPGQGLRLIYYSQIVNDFQKGDIAEGYSVSREKKESFPLTVTSAQKNPTAFYLCASSIDPLDTQYFGPGTRLTVL.

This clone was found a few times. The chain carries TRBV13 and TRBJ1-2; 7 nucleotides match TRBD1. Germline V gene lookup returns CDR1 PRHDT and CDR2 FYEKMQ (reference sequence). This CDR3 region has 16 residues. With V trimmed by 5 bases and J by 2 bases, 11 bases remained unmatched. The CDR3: CASSIRRTGANYGYTF. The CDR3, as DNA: TGTGCCAGCAGCATTCGAAGAACAGGGGCGAACTATGGCTACACCTTC. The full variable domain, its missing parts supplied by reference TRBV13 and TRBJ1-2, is AAGVIQSPRHLIKEKRETATLKCYPIPRHDTVYWYQQGPGQDPQFLISFYEKMQSDKGSIPDRFSAQQFSDYHSELNMSSLELGDSALYFCASSIRRTGANYGYTFGSGTRLTVV.

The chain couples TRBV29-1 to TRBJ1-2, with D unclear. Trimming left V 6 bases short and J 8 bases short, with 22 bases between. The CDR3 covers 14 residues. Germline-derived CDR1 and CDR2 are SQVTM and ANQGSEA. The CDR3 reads CSVPSLKGRRGYTF. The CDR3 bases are TGCAGCGTCCCTTCGTTAAAGGGCAGGAGGGGCTACACCTTC.

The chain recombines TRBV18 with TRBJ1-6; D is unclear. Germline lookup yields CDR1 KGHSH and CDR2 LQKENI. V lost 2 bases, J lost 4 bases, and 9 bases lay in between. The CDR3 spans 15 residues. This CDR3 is CASSPVGGYNSPLHF. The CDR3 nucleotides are TGTGCCAGCTCACCAGTCGGTGGTTATAATTCACCCCTCCACTTT. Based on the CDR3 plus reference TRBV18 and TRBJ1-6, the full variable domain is NAGVMQNPRHLVRRRGQEARLRCSPMKGHSHVYWYRQLPEEGLKFMVYLQKENIIDESGMPKERFSAEFPKEGPSILRIQQVVRGDSAAYFCASSPVGGYNSPLHFGNGTRLTVT.